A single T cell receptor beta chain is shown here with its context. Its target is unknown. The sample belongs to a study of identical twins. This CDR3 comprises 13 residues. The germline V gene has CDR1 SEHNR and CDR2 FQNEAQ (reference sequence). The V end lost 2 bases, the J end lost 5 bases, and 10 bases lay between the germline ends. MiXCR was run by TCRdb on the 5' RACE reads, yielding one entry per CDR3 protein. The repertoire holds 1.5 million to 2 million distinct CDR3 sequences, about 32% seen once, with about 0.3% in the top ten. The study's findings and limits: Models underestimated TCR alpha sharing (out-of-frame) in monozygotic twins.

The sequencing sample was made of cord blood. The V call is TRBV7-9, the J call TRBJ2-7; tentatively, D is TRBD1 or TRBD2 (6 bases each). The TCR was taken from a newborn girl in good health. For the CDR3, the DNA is TGTGCCAGCAGCTTAATAGGGGGGAACGAGCAGTACTTC. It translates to CASSLIGGNEQYF.